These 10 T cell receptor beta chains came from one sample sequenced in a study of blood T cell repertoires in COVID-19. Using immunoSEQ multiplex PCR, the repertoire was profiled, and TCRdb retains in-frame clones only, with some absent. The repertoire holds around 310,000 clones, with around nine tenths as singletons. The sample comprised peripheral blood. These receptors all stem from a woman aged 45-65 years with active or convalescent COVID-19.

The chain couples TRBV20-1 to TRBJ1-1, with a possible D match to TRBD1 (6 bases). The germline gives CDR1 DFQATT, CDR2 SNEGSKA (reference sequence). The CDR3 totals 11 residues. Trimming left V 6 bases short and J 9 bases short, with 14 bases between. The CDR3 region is CSAPPQGQAFF. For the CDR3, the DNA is TGCAGTGCCCCTCCACAGGGACAAGCTTTCTTT.

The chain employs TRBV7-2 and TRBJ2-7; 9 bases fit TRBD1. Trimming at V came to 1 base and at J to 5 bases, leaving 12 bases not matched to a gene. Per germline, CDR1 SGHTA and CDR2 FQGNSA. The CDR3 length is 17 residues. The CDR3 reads CASSLVPGGTGSHEQYF. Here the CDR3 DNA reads TGTGCCAGCAGCTTAGTCCCTGGGGGGACAGGGAGTCACGAGCAGTACTTC.

CDR3 sequence (DNA): TGTGCCAGCAGCTTAGGACAGACACTCTCCGGAGAGACCCAGTACTTC. It yields the protein CASSLGQTLSGETQYF. V gene TRBV7-9 combines with J gene TRBJ2-5; D possibly corresponds to TRBD1 (5 bases). This CDR3 region has 16 residues. V shed 1 base and J shed 4 bases, with 16 bases lying between them. Germline V gives CDR1 SEHNR, CDR2 FQNEAQ (reference sequence).

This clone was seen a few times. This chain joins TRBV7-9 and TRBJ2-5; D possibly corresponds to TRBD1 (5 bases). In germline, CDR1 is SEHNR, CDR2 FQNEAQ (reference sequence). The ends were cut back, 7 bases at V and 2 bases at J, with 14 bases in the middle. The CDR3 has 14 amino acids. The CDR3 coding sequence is TGTGCCAGCAAGGAATCAGGGAAACAAGAGACCCAGTACTTC. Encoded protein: CASKESGKQETQYF.

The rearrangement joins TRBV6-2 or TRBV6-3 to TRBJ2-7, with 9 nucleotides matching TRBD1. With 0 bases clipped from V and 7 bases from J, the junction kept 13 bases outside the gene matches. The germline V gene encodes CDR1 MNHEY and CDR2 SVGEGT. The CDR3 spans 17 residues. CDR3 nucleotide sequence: TGTGCCAGCAGTTACTCCCTCGACAGGGGGTACGGGGAAGAGCAGTACTTC. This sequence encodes CASSYSLDRGYGEEQYF.

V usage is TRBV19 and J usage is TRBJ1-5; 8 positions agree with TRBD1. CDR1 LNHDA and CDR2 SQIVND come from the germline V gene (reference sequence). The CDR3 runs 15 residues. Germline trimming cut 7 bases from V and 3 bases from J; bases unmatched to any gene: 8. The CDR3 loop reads CASTRTGNNNQPQHF. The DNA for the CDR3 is TGTGCCAGTACCCGGACAGGGAATAACAATCAGCCCCAGCATTTT. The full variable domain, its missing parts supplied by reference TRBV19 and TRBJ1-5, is DGGITQSPKYLFRKEGQNVTLSCEQNLNHDAMYWYRQDPGQGLRLIYYSQIVNDFQKGDIAEGYSVSREKKESFPLTVTSAQKNPTAFYLCASTRTGNNNQPQHFGDGTRLSIL.

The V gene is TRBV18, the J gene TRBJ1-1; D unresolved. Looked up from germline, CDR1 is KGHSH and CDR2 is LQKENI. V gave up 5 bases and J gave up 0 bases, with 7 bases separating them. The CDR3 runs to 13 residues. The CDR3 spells CASSSTVNTEAFF. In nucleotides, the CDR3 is TGTGCCAGCTCATCAACAGTGAACACTGAAGCTTTCTTT.

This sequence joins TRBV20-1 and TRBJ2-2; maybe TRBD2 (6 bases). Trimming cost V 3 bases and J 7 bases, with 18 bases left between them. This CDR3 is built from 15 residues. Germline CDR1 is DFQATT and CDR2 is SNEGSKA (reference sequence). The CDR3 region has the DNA TGCAGTGCTAGTCCCAGCGGGCTGCTTAACGGGGAGCTGTTTTTT. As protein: CSASPSGLLNGELFF.

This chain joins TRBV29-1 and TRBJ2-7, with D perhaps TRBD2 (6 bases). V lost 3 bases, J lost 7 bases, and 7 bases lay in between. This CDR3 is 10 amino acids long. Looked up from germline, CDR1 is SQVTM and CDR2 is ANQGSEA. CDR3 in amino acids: CSVDGGEQYF. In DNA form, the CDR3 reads TGCAGCGTTGATGGGGGGGAGCAGTACTTC.

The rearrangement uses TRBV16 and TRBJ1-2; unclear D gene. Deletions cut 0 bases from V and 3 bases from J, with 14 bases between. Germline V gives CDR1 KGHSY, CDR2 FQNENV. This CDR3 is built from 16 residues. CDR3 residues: CASSQSTTADYYGYTF. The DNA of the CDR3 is TGTGCCAGCAGCCAATCCACAACCGCTGATTACTATGGCTACACCTTC.